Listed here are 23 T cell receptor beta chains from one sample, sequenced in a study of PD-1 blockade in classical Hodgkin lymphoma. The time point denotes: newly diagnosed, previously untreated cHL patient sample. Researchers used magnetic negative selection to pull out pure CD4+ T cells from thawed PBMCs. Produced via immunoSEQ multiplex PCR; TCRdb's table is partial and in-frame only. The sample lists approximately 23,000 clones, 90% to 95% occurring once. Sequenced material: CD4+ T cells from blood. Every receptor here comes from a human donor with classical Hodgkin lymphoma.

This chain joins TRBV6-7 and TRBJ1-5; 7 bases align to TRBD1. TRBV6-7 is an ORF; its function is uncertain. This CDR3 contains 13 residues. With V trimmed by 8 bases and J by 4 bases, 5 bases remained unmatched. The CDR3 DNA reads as TGTGCCAGCCCGGGACAGACAAATCAGCCCCAGCATTTT. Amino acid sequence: CASPGQTNQPQHF.

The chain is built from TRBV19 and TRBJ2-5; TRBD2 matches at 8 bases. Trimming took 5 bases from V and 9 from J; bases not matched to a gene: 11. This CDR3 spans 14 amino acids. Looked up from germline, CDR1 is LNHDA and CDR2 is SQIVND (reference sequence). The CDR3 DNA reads TGTGCCAGTAGTCCGGGACTAGACCTAGGGGCCCAGTACTTC. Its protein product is CASSPGLDLGAQYF.

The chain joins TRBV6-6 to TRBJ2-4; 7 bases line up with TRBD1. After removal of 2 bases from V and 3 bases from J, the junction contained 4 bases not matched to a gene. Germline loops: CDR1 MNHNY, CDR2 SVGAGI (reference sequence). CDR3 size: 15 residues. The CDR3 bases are TGTGCCAGCAGTTACGGGGGACAGAACAAAAACATTCAGTACTTC. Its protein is CASSYGGQNKNIQYF.

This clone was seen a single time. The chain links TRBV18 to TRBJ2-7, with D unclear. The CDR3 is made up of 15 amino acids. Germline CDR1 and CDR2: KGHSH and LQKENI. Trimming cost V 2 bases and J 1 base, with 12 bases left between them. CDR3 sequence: CASSPGPDWSYEQYF. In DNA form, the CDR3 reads TGTGCCAGCTCACCAGGCCCTGACTGGTCCTACGAGCAGTACTTC.

The CDR3, as DNA: TGTGCCAGCAGGGGGACTAGCGGGGGGAAGGTCACAGATACGCAGTATTTT. Encoded protein: CASRGTSGGKVTDTQYF. The chain uses TRBV27 and TRBJ2-3, with 15 nucleotides matching TRBD2. Trimming took 6 bases from V and 2 from J; bases not matched to a gene: 6. The CDR3 length is 17 residues. Germline V lookup: CDR1 MNHEY, CDR2 SMNVEV (reference sequence).

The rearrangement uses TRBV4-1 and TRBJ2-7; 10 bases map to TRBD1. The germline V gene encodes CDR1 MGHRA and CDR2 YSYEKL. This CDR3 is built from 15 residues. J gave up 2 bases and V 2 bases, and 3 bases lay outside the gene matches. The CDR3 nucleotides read TGCGCCAGCAGCCAATGGGACAGGGGAACCTACGAGCAGTACTTC. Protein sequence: CASSQWDRGTYEQYF.

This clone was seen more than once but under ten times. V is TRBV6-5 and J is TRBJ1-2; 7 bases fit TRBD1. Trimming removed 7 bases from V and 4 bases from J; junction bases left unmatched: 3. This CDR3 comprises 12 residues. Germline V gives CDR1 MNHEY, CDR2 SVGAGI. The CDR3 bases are TGTGCCAGCACCTACAGGGGCTATGGCTACACCTTC. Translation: CASTYRGYGYTF.

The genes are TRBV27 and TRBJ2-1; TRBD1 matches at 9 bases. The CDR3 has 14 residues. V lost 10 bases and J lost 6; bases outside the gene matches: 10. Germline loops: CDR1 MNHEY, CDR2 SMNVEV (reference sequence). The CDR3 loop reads CATQGTGTFNEQFF. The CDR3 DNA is TGTGCCACCCAAGGGACAGGGACGTTCAATGAGCAGTTCTTC.

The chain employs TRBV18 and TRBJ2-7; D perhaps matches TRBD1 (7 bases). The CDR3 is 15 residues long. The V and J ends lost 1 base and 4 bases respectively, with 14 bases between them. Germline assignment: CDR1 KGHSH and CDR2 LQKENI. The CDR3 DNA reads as TGTGCCAGCTCACCACGGAGGGGGCAGAGTTACGAGCAGTACTTC. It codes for CASSPRRGQSYEQYF.

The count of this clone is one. The CDR3 sequence is CASREIRTVKAFF. The CDR3 DNA is TGTGCCAGCAGGGAAATAAGGACGGTAAAAGCTTTCTTT. This sequence joins TRBV2 and TRBJ1-1, with D unclear. Trimming cost V 6 bases and J 9 bases, with 17 bases left between them. The CDR3 is made up of 13 amino acids. Germline V CDR1 and CDR2: SNHLY, FYNNEI.

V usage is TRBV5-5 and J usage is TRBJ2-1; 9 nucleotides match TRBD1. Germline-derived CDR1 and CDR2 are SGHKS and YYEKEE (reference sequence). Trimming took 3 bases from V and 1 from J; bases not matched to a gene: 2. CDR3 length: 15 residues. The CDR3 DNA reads TGTGCCAGCAGCTCGACAGGGGGGTCCTACAATGAGCAGTTCTTC. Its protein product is CASSSTGGSYNEQFF.

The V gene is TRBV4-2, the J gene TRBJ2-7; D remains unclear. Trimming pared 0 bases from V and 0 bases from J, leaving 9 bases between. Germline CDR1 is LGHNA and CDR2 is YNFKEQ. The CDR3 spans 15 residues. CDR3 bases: TGTGCCAGCAGCCAAGAGGCCCTCAGCTCCTACGAGCAGTACTTC. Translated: CASSQEALSSYEQYF.

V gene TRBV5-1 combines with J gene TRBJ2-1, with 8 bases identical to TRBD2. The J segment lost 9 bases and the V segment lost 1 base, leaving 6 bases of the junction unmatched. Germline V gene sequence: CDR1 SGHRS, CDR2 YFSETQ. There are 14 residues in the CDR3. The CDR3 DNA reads TGCGCCAGCAGCTTGACGGGAGGGTCGGGTGAGCAGTTCTTC. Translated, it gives CASSLTGGSGEQFF.

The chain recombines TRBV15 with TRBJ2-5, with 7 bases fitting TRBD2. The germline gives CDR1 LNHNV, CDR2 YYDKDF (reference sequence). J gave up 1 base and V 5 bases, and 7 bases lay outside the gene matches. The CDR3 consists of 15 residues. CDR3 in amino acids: CATSLTSRAQETQYF. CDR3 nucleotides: TGTGCCACCAGCCTGACTAGCCGGGCCCAAGAGACCCAGTACTTC.

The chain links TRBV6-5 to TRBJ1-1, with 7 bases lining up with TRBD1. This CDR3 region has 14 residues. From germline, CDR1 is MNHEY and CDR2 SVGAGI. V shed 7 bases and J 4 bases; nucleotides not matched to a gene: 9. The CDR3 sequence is CASNRQGVGTEAFF. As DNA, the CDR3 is TGTGCCAGCAATAGACAGGGCGTGGGCACTGAAGCTTTCTTT.

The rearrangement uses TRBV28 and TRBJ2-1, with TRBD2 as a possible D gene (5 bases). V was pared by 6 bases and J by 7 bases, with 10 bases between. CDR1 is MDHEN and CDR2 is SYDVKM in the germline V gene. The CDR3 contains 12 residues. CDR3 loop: CASRATGNEQFF. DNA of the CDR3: TGTGCCAGCAGAGCCACGGGGAATGAGCAGTTCTTC.

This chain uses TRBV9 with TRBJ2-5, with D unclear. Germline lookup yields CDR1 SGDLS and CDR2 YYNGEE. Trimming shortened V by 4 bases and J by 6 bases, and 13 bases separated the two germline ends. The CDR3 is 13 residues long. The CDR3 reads CASSPTGHQTQYF. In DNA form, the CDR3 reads TGTGCCAGCAGCCCTACTGGGCACCAGACCCAGTACTTC.

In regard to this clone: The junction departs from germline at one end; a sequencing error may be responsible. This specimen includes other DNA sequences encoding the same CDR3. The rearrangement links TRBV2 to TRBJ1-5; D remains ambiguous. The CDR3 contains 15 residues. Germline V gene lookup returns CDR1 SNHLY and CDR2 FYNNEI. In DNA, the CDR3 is TGCGCCAGCAGTGTCGCATACACTAGCAATCAGCCCCAGCATTTT. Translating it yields CASSVAYTSNQPQHF.

The CDR3 loop is CASSQGDRANTF. The CDR3 bases are TGTGCCAGCAGCCAAGGTGACAGGGCCAACACCTTC. V is TRBV14 and J is TRBJ1-2; 7 nucleotides agree with TRBD1. The CDR3 is made up of 12 amino acids. V lost 1 base to trimming and J lost 12 bases; unmatched junction nucleotides: 5. CDR1 SGHDN and CDR2 FVKESK come from the germline V gene.

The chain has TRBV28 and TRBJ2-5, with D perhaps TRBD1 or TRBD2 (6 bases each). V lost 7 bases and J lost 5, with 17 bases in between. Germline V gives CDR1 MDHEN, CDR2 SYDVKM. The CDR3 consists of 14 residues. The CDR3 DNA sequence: TGTGCCAGCACTCCCGGCCGGGGGCGGGAGACCCAGTACTTC. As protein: CASTPGRGRETQYF. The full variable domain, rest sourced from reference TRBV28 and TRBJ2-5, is DVKVTQSSRYLVKRTGEKVFLECVQDMDHENMFWYRQDPGLGLRLIYFSYDVKMKEKGDIPEGYSVSREKKERFSLILESASTNQTSMYLCASTPGRGRETQYFGPGTRLLVL.

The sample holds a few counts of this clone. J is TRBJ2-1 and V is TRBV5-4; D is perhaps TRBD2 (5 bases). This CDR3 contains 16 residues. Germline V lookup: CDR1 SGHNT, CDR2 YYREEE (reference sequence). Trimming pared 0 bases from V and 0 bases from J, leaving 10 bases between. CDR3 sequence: CASSLVNRDSYNEQFF. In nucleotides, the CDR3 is TGTGCCAGCAGCTTGGTGAATCGGGACTCCTACAATGAGCAGTTCTTC.

Written as DNA, the CDR3 is TGTGCCAGCAGCTTGGCCAACGGGGTTAGGGGCTACACCTTC. It is translated as CASSLANGVRGYTF. V gene TRBV5-4 combines with J gene TRBJ1-2; the D is unclear. The CDR3 covers 14 residues. V was trimmed by 0 bases and J by 8 bases, leaving 14 bases between them. Germline CDR1 is SGHNT and CDR2 is YYREEE (reference sequence).

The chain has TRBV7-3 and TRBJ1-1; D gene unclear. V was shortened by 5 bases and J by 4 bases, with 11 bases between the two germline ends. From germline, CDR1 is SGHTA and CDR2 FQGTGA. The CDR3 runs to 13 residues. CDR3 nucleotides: TGTGCCAGCAGCCCGTATATGGTCACTGAAGCTTTCTTT. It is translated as CASSPYMVTEAFF.